A single sample is the source of the 32 T cell receptor beta chains below, sequenced in a study of tumor and adjacent non-tumor tissue in lung cancer. TCRbeta libraries were built with three rounds of nested PCR, modified from ARM-PCR. TCRdb analysed the multiplex PCR reads with MiXCR anew, one entry per CDR3 protein. The top ten hold under 30% of the sample, which has 200,000 to 250,000 distinct CDR3 sequences, 70% to 75% seen once. This sample's RNA came from whole unsorted tissue. The specimen was lung tumor tissue. These receptors came from a man between 60 and 70 years old with non-small cell lung cancer.

This clonotype was recorded many times. The chain combines TRBV6-1 with TRBJ1-6; weak D call: TRBD1 (6 bases). V was clipped by 6 bases and J by 12 bases, with 18 bases between them. Per germline, CDR1 MNHNS and CDR2 SASEGT. There are 14 residues in the CDR3. For the CDR3, the DNA is TGTGCCAGCAGGGGTAGGGGACAAACCCAACCCCTCCACTTT. It is translated as CASRGRGQTQPLHF.

The V call is TRBV5-5, the J call TRBJ1-6; D is unresolved. The V end was cut by 1 base, the J end by 0 bases, with 17 bases between. CDR3 length: 19 residues. Germline V lookup: CDR1 SGHKS, CDR2 YYEKEE (reference sequence). The CDR3 here is CASSLFRHDTSSYNSPLHF. The CDR3, as DNA: TGTGCCAGCAGCTTGTTTAGGCATGACACGAGCTCCTATAATTCACCCCTCCACTTT.

This clonotype has only a few counts. The chain has TRBV20-1 and TRBJ1-1; 7 bases line up with TRBD1. The CDR3 spans 13 residues. V shed 6 bases, J shed 1 base, and the junction held 5 bases outside the gene matches. Germline CDR1 and CDR2: DFQATT and SNEGSKA (reference sequence). In DNA form, the CDR3 reads TGCAGTGCCCGGGGACAGCCGAACACTGAAGCTTTCTTT. This sequence encodes CSARGQPNTEAFF.

To note about this clonotype: This is likely a read error, given that the CDR3 carries no conserved phenylalanine or tryptophan at its end. The chain combines TRBV11-2 with TRBJ2-1; D gene uncertain. Germline V lookup: CDR1 SGHAT, CDR2 FQNNGV. The CDR3 consists of 14 residues. The CDR3 DNA reads TGTGCCAACAGCCTAGGACGAGCCTACAATGCGCAGTTCTTA. Translation: CANSLGRAYNAQFL.

In regard to this clonotype: Because it lacks the conserved phenylalanine or tryptophan at the end, this CDR3 is likely a read error. No DNA is shown, since the ends of the CDR3 on it are uncertain; the CDR3 is the one TCRdb lists. The V call is TRBV20-1, the J call TRBJ1-1. The germline V gene has CDR1 DFQATT and CDR2 SNEGSKA (reference sequence). The length of the CDR3 is 15 amino acids, counting both ends. This chain's CDR3 is CSARDAGGMNTEASS.

The chain links TRBV20-1 to TRBJ2-1; 8 bases map to TRBD2. The CDR3 runs 16 residues. Unmatched junction bases numbered 8, after V lost 1 base and J lost 3 bases. Germline loops: CDR1 DFQATT, CDR2 SNEGSKA (reference sequence). The CDR3 coding sequence is TGCAGTGCTAGAGTTTCTGACCGGGGGGGCTACAATGAGCAGTTCTTC. The encoded protein is CSARVSDRGGYNEQFF.

Regarding this clonotype: No conserved phenylalanine or tryptophan is present at the end of the CDR3, so a read error is the likely explanation. The limits of the CDR3 on the DNA are not certain, so only TCRdb's listed CDR3 is given. This chain uses TRBV20-1 with TRBJ1-1; TRBD1, the table's D call, was not compared with the DNA. Germline V gene sequence: CDR1 DFQATT, CDR2 SNEGSKA (reference sequence). The CDR3 spans 13 residues, counting both ends. The CDR3 sequence is CSAREGTRTVAFL.

To note about this clonotype: A much more abundant neighbour one base away suggests this may be a read error. The J gene is TRBJ2-7, the V gene TRBV20-1, with D perhaps matching TRBD1 (5 bases). Between the trimmed V and J ends, which lost 4 bases and 2 bases, there was a span of 12 bases. The CDR3 is 13 amino acids. Germline-derived CDR1 and CDR2 are DFQATT and SNEGSKA (reference sequence). The CDR3 DNA reads TGCAGTGCTAAACGGACACCGACCTACGAGCAGTACTTC. Its translation is CSAKRTPTYEQYF.

For this clonotype: A single base separates this from a much larger clone, so it may be a read error. A read error is likely, as this CDR3 ends without the conserved phenylalanine or tryptophan. This chain connects TRBV20-1 to TRBJ1-5; D is ambiguous. Germline values: CDR1 DFQATT, CDR2 SNEGSKA (reference sequence). V gave up 6 bases and J gave up 3 bases, with 9 bases separating them. The CDR3 sequence is 12 residues long. The CDR3 is CSAMDYNQPQHY. In nucleotides, the CDR3 is TGCAGTGCGATGGACTACAATCAGCCCCAGCATTAT.

This clonotype has ten or more counts. The V gene is TRBV6-1, the J gene TRBJ2-7; perhaps TRBD2 as D (6 bases). Germline lookup yields CDR1 MNHNS and CDR2 SASEGT. V lost 7 bases and J lost 2, with 18 bases in between. CDR3 size: 15 residues. The CDR3 DNA reads as TGTGCCAGCACCACCGGGGACTCGAAAACCTACGAGCAGTACTTC. It specifies CASTTGDSKTYEQYF.

This clonotype was counted only a few times. Since a much larger clone is just one base distant, this may be a read error. The chain carries TRBV20-1 and TRBJ2-1; 13 bases map to TRBD2. There are 14 residues in the CDR3. Germline CDR1 is DFQATT and CDR2 is SNEGSKA (reference sequence). The CDR3 nucleotides are TGCAATGCAACGACTAGCGGGAGGATGGATGAGCAGTTCTTC. It yields the protein CNATTSGRMDEQFF.

Only one count was recorded for this clonotype. The chain carries TRBV20-1 and TRBJ2-7; 8 bases map to TRBD2. The CDR3 runs 13 residues. V dropped 4 bases and J dropped 5; count of bases not matched to a gene: 7. CDR1 and CDR2 from the germline V gene are DFQATT and SNEGSKA (reference sequence). The CDR3 nucleotides are TGCAGTGCTACCATAGCGGGAATCCACGAGCAGTACTTC. This translates into CSATIAGIHEQYF.

In the case of this clonotype: The final CDR3 position lacks the conserved phenylalanine or tryptophan, pointing to a likely read error. The DNA is left out, because the CDR3 cannot be placed on it with certainty; the CDR3 is given as TCRdb lists it. The chain is built from TRBV11-3 and TRBJ2-1. The germline V gene has CDR1 SGHNT and CDR2 YENEEA. The CDR3 spans 14 amino acids, including both terminal residues. The CDR3 sequence is CASRPHGPSNEQFL.

This clonotype is a singleton in its sample. Sequence at one end of the junction differs from germline and may be a read error. The rearrangement links TRBV29-1 to TRBJ2-3; 11 positions match TRBD2. Per the germline V gene, CDR1 is SQVTM and CDR2 is ANQGSEA. The CDR3 covers 15 residues. CDR3 residues: CSMDRLAGNTDTQYF. In nucleotides, the CDR3 is TGCAGCATGGATAGACTAGCGGGGAACACAGATACACAGTATTTT.

Of note for this clonotype: The germline gene is not matched at one end of the junction; a read error may be the cause. The rearrangement links TRBV7-9 to TRBJ2-5; D unresolved. Germline V gene data show CDR1 as SEHNR and CDR2 as FQNEAQ (reference sequence). CDR3 size: 14 residues. The CDR3 is CVSSPPGPGETQYF. The CDR3 DNA is TGTGTCAGCAGCCCTCCCGGACCCGGGGAGACCCAGTACTTC.

For this clonotype: No conserved phenylalanine or tryptophan is present at the end of the CDR3, so a read error is the likely explanation. The CDR3 protein is CASSYMGNTEAFI. CDR3 sequence (DNA): TGTGCCAGCAGCTACATGGGGAACACTGAAGCTTTCATT. The chain links TRBV5-5 to TRBJ1-1; D is unclear. The CDR3 runs to 13 residues. Trimming pared 3 bases from V and 1 base from J, leaving 7 bases between. Germline CDR1 SGHKS, CDR2 YYEKEE (reference sequence).

This clonotype turned up a few times. The CDR3 nucleotides are TGTGCCAGCAGTGAGGGCCCAGGGGAAGTCAATGAGCAGTTCTTC. Translating gives CASSEGPGEVNEQFF. The rearrangement links TRBV6-4 to TRBJ2-1, with D maybe TRBD1 (6 bases). Trimming pared 3 bases from V and 6 bases from J, leaving 15 bases between. CDR3 size: 15 residues. Germline-derived CDR1 and CDR2 are MRHNA and SNTAGT.

Regarding this clonotype: One end of the junction varies from germline; a read error may be responsible. V gene TRBV28 combines with J gene TRBJ1-6, with D unresolved. Germline loops: CDR1 MDHEN, CDR2 SYDVKM. This CDR3 is built from 16 residues. The CDR3, as DNA: TGTGCCAGCAGACCAGGAGATACTGTGAATAATTCACTCCTCCACTTT. Residues: CASRPGDTVNNSLLHF.

The chain combines TRBV6-6 with TRBJ1-2, with 7 bases lining up with TRBD1. With V trimmed by 7 bases and J by 4 bases, 12 bases remained unmatched. Germline loops: CDR1 MNHNY, CDR2 SVGAGI (reference sequence). This CDR3 has 15 residues. The CDR3 spells CASNPRTGDIYGYTF. The CDR3 nucleotides read TGTGCCAGCAATCCCCGTACAGGGGATATCTATGGCTACACCTTC.

In regard to this clonotype: A much larger clonotype is one base distant, so this may be a read error. This rearrangement joins TRBV6-5 to TRBJ2-7; D possibly corresponds to TRBD1 (6 bases). V lost 6 bases, J lost 3 bases, and 15 bases lay in between. Germline lookup yields CDR1 MNHEY and CDR2 SVGAGI. The CDR3 extends over 14 amino acids. DNA of the CDR3: TGTGCCAGCAGCAGGGGACGGGCTATCTACGAGCAGTACTTC. This codes for CASSRGRAIYEQYF.

In regard to this clonotype: The conserved phenylalanine or tryptophan normally closing the CDR3 is absent here, so this likely arose from a read error. The chain couples TRBV20-1 to TRBJ2-7, with D possibly TRBD1 on 5 matching bases. The CDR3 runs 15 residues. With 2 bases removed from V and 3 bases from J, the gap between germline ends came to 17 bases. In germline, CDR1 is DFQATT, CDR2 SNEGSKA (reference sequence). The CDR3 protein is CSARSRTNPFYEQYL. CDR3 DNA: TGCAGTGCTAGATCAAGGACAAACCCATTCTACGAGCAGTACTTA.

This clonotype was observed at least ten times. One junction end does not reproduce the germline sequence, and a read error may be involved. The chain is built from TRBV10-1 and TRBJ2-7; D perhaps matches TRBD2 (6 bases). The CDR3 runs to 13 residues. Germline values: CDR1 WNHNN, CDR2 SYGVQD (reference sequence). As DNA, the CDR3 is TGCGCCACCCGAAGGGCCACAACGGGGGAGCAGTGCTTC. Its protein product is CATRRATTGEQCF.

The V and J genes are TRBV6-5 and TRBJ2-7, with D maybe TRBD1 (5 bases). V was shortened by 2 bases and J by 2 bases, with 10 bases between the two germline ends. Germline V gene data show CDR1 as MNHEY and CDR2 as SVGAGI. This CDR3 has 14 residues. CDR3 in DNA: TGTGCCAGCAGTTACCGGTCAGGGACCTACGAGCAGTACTTC. Translated, it gives CASSYRSGTYEQYF.

This clonotype was seen many times. The rearrangement joins TRBV20-1 to TRBJ1-4, with 8 bases that match TRBD1. V dropped 0 bases and J dropped 8; count of bases not matched to a gene: 5. The CDR3 runs 14 residues. The germline V gene encodes CDR1 DFQATT and CDR2 SNEGSKA (reference sequence). DNA of the CDR3: TGCAGTGCTAGAGAGTCCAGGGGGCTAGAAAAACTGTTTTTT. This codes for CSARESRGLEKLFF.

As regards this clonotype: At one end the junction does not follow the germline gene, possibly because of a read error. The rearrangement links TRBV6-6 to TRBJ1-2, with 7 bases that match TRBD1. The CDR3 is 13 amino acids. Germline V gene data show CDR1 as MNHNY and CDR2 as SVGAGI (reference sequence). CDR3 coding DNA: TGTGCCAGCAGCCGCGACAGGGTATATGACTACACCTTC. Encoded protein: CASSRDRVYDYTF.

The genes are TRBV11-2 and TRBJ2-3, with D unclear. The CDR3 runs to 14 residues. With 3 bases removed from V and 6 bases from J, the gap between germline ends came to 13 bases. Germline V gene data show CDR1 as SGHAT and CDR2 as FQNNGV. CDR3 DNA: TGTGCCAGCAGCTTCCTCGGCCGATGGGATACGCAGTATTTT. Residues: CASSFLGRWDTQYF.

A note on this clonotype: One end of the junction varies from germline; a read error may be responsible. The rearrangement links TRBV6-2 or TRBV6-3 to TRBJ2-7; 8 nucleotides align to TRBD2. This CDR3 has 15 residues. The germline CDR1 and CDR2 sequences are MNHEY and SVGEGT. Written as DNA, the CDR3 is TGTGCCAGCAGTTACGGGACTAGAGTTTCCTACGAGCAATACTTC. Protein product: CASSYGTRVSYEQYF.

The chain couples TRBV5-1 to TRBJ1-4; D is undetermined. CDR3 size: 16 residues. With 4 bases removed from V and 5 bases from J, the gap between germline ends came to 18 bases. Germline loops: CDR1 SGHRS, CDR2 YFSETQ. CDR3 sequence reads: CASSTLGRNLNEKLFF. As DNA, the CDR3 is TGCGCCAGCAGCACCCTCGGACGGAACCTCAATGAAAAACTGTTTTTT.

A word on this clonotype: Because it lacks the conserved phenylalanine or tryptophan at the end, this CDR3 is likely a read error. This chain joins TRBV6-5 and TRBJ2-7, with D perhaps matching TRBD2 (5 bases). V lost 6 bases and J lost 7, with 13 bases in between. The CDR3 has 12 residues. CDR1 and CDR2 from the germline V gene are MNHEY and SVGAGI. The DNA of the CDR3 is TGTGCCAGCAGCCCGGGCCCGGGGGAGCAGTACCTC. Translating it yields CASSPGPGEQYL.

This clonotype was detected ten times or more. The rearrangement links TRBV28 to TRBJ2-5, with D unclear. Germline CDR1 and CDR2: MDHEN and SYDVKM. Deletions cut 6 bases from V and 1 base from J, with 6 bases between. The CDR3 has 12 amino acids. CDR3 coding DNA: TGTGCCAGCAGCCGGTCCCAAGAGACCCAGTACTTC. It encodes CASSRSQETQYF.

This clonotype was seen ten or more times. The chain uses TRBV5-6 and TRBJ2-7; no reliable D call. From germline, CDR1 is SGHDT and CDR2 YYEEEE. Between the trimmed V and J ends, which lost 4 bases and 2 bases, there was a span of 10 bases. This CDR3 has 13 amino acids. The CDR3 nucleotides read TGTGCCAGCAGCCCCGGACCGCCCTACGAGCAGTACTTC. It codes for CASSPGPPYEQYF.

Turning to this clonotype: It may be a read error: a sequence one base away is much more abundant. This chain joins TRBV29-1 and TRBJ1-1; 7 bases are a match to TRBD1. Germline assignment: CDR1 SQVTM and CDR2 ANQGSEA. The CDR3 is 12 residues long. The CDR3 nucleotides are TGCAGCGGGGGACAGATGAACACTGAACCTTTCTTT. Translation: CSGGQMNTEPFF.